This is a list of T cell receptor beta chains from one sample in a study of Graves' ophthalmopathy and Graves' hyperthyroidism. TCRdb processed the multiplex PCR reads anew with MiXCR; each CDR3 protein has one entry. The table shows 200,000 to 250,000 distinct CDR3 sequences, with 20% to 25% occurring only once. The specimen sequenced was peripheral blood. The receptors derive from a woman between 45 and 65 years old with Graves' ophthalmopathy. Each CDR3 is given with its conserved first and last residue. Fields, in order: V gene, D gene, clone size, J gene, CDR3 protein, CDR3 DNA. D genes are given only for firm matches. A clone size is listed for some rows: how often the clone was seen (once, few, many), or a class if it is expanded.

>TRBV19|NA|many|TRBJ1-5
CASRPGGVTGNQPQHF
TGTGCCAGTCGGCCTGGGGGGGTTACGGGCAATCAGCCCCAGCATTTT
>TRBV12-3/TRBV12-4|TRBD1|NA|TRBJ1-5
CASSPTPGTGHQPQHF
TGTGCCAGCAGTCCTACTCCCGGGACAGGGCATCAGCCCCAGCATTTT
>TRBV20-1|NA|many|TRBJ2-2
CSARGIPPSTNTGELFF
TGCAGTGCTAGAGGAATCCCACCTAGCACGAACACCGGGGAGCTGTTTTTT
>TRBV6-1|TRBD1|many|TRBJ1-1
CASSQGTGLAFF
TGTGCCAGCAGTCAGGGGACAGGGTTAGCTTTCTTT
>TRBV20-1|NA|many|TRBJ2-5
CSASPHGETQYF
TGCAGTGCTAGTCCACACGGGGAGACCCAGTACTTC
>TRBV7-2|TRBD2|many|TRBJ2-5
CASSLASGLVGGETQYF
TGTGCCAGCAGCTTAGCATCCGGACTAGTCGGGGGAGAGACCCAGTACTTC
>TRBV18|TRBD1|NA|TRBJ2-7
CASSPPTGVYEQYF
TGTGCCAGCTCACCACCGACAGGGGTCTACGAGCAGTACTTC
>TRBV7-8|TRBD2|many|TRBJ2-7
CASSPTSGPTYEQYF
TGTGCCAGCAGCCCCACTAGCGGGCCCACCTACGAGCAGTACTTC
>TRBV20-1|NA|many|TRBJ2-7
CSADETGVSEQYF
TGCAGTGCTGACGAGACGGGTGTTAGCGAGCAGTACTTC
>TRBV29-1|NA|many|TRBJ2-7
CSVDQGYEQYF
TGCAGCGTAGACCAGGGGTACGAGCAGTACTTC
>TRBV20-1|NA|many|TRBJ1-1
CSPSPNYTEAFF
TGCAGCCCTAGCCCCAACTACACTGAAGCTTTCTTT
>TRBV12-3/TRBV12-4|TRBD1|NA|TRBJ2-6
CASSLRGQGYRANVLTF
TGTGCCAGCAGTTTAAGGGGACAGGGGTATAGGGCCAACGTCCTGACTTTC
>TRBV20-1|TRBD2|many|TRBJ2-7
CSAKASGNPYEQYF
TGCAGTGCTAAGGCTAGCGGGAACCCCTACGAGCAGTACTTC
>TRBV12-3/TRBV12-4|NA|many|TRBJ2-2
CASRSPAGELFF
TGTGCCAGCAGAAGCCCGGCGGGGGAGCTGTTTTTT
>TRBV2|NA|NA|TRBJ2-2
CASRINRDTGELFF
TGTGCCAGCAGGATAAACAGAGACACCGGGGAGCTGTTTTTT